The 20 T cell receptor beta chains below all came from one sample that was sequenced in a study of breast tumors, draining lymph nodes, adjacent tissues. MiXCR, run by TCRdb on the multiplex PCR reads, gives a single entry per CDR3 protein. The sample yields some 25,000 distinct CDR3 sequences, 68% seen once. The specimen was tumor-adjacent breast tissue. These receptors were obtained from a female donor with breast cancer. Some clones in this sample may be carry-over from other donors' samples.

This chain uses TRBV20-1 with TRBJ2-1; D gene uncertain. CDR1 and CDR2 from the germline V gene are DFQATT and SNEGSKA (reference sequence). V lost 1 base, J lost 6 bases, and 1 base lay in between. The CDR3 spans 10 residues. The CDR3 reads CSARVNEQFF. The CDR3 DNA is TGCAGTGCTAGAGTCAATGAGCAGTTCTTC.

The genes are TRBV11-2 and TRBJ2-2; D not certain. Trimming left V 5 bases short and J 1 base short, with 8 bases between. Germline CDR1 SGHAT, CDR2 FQNNGV. This CDR3 comprises 14 residues. This chain's CDR3 is CASSLHRNTGELFF. The CDR3 DNA follows: TGTGCCAGCAGCCTTCATAGGAACACCGGGGAGCTGTTTTTT.

The V call is TRBV7-8, the J call TRBJ1-4; D might be TRBD1 (5 bases). Germline CDR1 SGHVS, CDR2 FQNEAQ. The germline V and J ends were trimmed by 1 base and 8 bases, with 17 bases remaining between them. This CDR3 has 16 amino acids. The DNA for the CDR3 is TGTGCCAGCAGCTTAGGCCCCTCAGGGCGGAGGGAAAAACTGTTTTTT. This encodes CASSLGPSGRREKLFF.

V is TRBV28 and J is TRBJ2-7; D unresolved. V gave up 8 bases and J gave up 2 bases, with 13 bases separating them. This CDR3 region has 13 residues. Germline CDR1 is MDHEN and CDR2 is SYDVKM. The CDR3 DNA sequence: TGTGCCAGCGGATCAGACACCACCTACGAGCAGTACTTC. This encodes CASGSDTTYEQYF.

This clonotype was observed at least ten times. In DNA form, the CDR3 reads TGTGCCAGCAGCTTTTACGGGGTAGCCCCGGGAAATGAGCAGTTCTTC. The encoded protein is CASSFYGVAPGNEQFF. The chain carries TRBV7-2 and TRBJ2-1, with D perhaps matching TRBD2 (5 bases). The CDR3 contains 16 residues. The V gene's germline CDR1 is SGHTA and CDR2 FQGNSA. Trimming cost V 3 bases and J 7 bases, with 19 bases left between them.

This clonotype was counted a few times. This rearrangement joins TRBV2 to TRBJ2-7; D might be TRBD2 (6 bases). This CDR3 is 13 amino acids long. Germline V CDR1 and CDR2: SNHLY, FYNNEI. The V end was cut by 2 bases, the J end by 6 bases, with 11 bases between. The CDR3 DNA follows: TGTGCCAGCAGTGAAACGGGAGCCAGCGAGCAGTACTTC. It translates to CASSETGASEQYF. The variable domain in full, completed from reference TRBV2 and TRBJ2-7, reads EPEVTQTPSHQVTQMGQEVILRCVPISNHLYFYWYRQILGQKVEFLVSFYNNEISEKSEIFDDQFSVERPDGSNFTLKIRSTKLEDSAMYFCASSETGASEQYFGPGTRLTVT.

This clonotype is judged medium-sized. The CDR3 DNA reads TGTGCCAGCAGCTTGGCCGGGGGTGATAGCAATCAGCCCCAGCATTTT. This encodes CASSLAGGDSNQPQHF. This chain uses TRBV5-5 with TRBJ1-5, with a weak D call TRBD1 (5 bases). With 0 bases removed from V and 0 bases from J, the gap between germline ends came to 10 bases. From germline, CDR1 is SGHKS and CDR2 YYEKEE (reference sequence). The CDR3 has 16 amino acids. Drawing the rest from reference TRBV5-5 and TRBJ1-5, the complete variable domain is DAGVTQSPTHLIKTRGQQVTLRCSPISGHKSVSWYQQVLGQGPQFIFQYYEKEERGRGNFPDRFSARQFPNYSSELNVNALLLGDSALYLCASSLAGGDSNQPQHFGDGTRLSIL.

The rearrangement uses TRBV4-1 and TRBJ2-7; D possibly corresponds to TRBD2 (5 bases). This CDR3 spans 14 amino acids. Deletions cut 5 bases from V and 3 bases from J, with 14 bases between. CDR1 is MGHRA and CDR2 is YSYEKL in the germline V gene. CDR3 loop: CASSFAPGSYEQYF. CDR3 sequence (DNA): TGCGCCAGCAGCTTCGCACCGGGGAGCTACGAGCAGTACTTC.

This clonotype was observed at least ten times. The V and J genes are TRBV28 and TRBJ1-3; no firm D call. The CDR3 length is 13 residues. Germline CDR1 and CDR2: MDHEN and SYDVKM. Deletions cut 5 bases from V and 0 bases from J, with 5 bases between. CDR3 sequence reads: CASSRHSGNTIYF. Here the CDR3 DNA reads TGTGCCAGCAGTCGGCACTCTGGAAACACCATATATTTT.

This chain connects TRBV7-8 to TRBJ2-7, with 14 nucleotides matching TRBD2. The CDR3 is 16 residues long. Germline V gene data show CDR1 as SGHVS and CDR2 as FQNEAQ. J was trimmed by 2 bases and V by 8 bases; bases with no gene match: 8. The CDR3 loop is CASGRGTSGGPYEQYF. Here the CDR3 DNA reads TGTGCCAGCGGTAGGGGGACTAGCGGGGGTCCCTACGAGCAGTACTTC. The full variable domain, its missing parts supplied by reference TRBV7-8 and TRBJ2-7, is GAGVSQSPRYKVAKRGQDVALRCDPISGHVSLFWYQQALGQGPEFLTYFQNEAQLDKSGLPSDRFFAERPEGSVSTLKIQRTQQEDSAVYLCASGRGTSGGPYEQYFGPGTRLTVT.

Relative to its sample, this clonotype is medium-sized. The chain joins TRBV4-1 to TRBJ2-7, with 8 bases fitting TRBD2. The germline V gene has CDR1 MGHRA and CDR2 YSYEKL. This CDR3 has 16 residues. V lost 0 bases to trimming and J lost 4 bases; unmatched junction nucleotides: 8. The CDR3 sequence: CASSQEFAGGTYEQYF. As DNA, the CDR3 is TGCGCCAGCAGCCAAGAATTTGCGGGAGGTACTTACGAGCAGTACTTC.

This clonotype appeared once. V gene TRBV19 combines with J gene TRBJ2-3; TRBD1 is a possible D gene (6 bases). The CDR3 has 15 amino acids. Germline values: CDR1 LNHDA, CDR2 SQIVND (reference sequence). V lost 5 bases, J lost 0 bases, and 12 bases lay in between. In nucleotides, the CDR3 is TGTGCCAGTAGTGTCGACAGGTTGAGCACAGATACGCAGTATTTT. This gives the protein CASSVDRLSTDTQYF. Full variable domain (outside the CDR3, taken from reference TRBV19 and TRBJ2-3): DGGITQSPKYLFRKEGQNVTLSCEQNLNHDAMYWYRQDPGQGLRLIYYSQIVNDFQKGDIAEGYSVSREKKESFPLTVTSAQKNPTAFYLCASSVDRLSTDTQYFGPGTRLTVL.

The V and J genes are TRBV19 and TRBJ2-7, with 9 positions matching TRBD1. Unmatched junction bases numbered 8, after V lost 6 bases and J lost 5 bases. Germline loops: CDR1 LNHDA, CDR2 SQIVND (reference sequence). The CDR3 is 14 amino acids. Here the CDR3 DNA reads TGTGCCAGTAGCGAAATTGGGACAGGGAACGAGCAGTACTTC. Encoded protein: CASSEIGTGNEQYF.

The V call is TRBV24-1, the J call TRBJ2-7; maybe TRBD1 (6 bases). CDR3 size: 16 residues. Germline-derived CDR1 and CDR2 are KGHDR and SFDVKD. Trimming took off 3 bases at V and 0 bases at J, with 14 bases between the two ends. Here the CDR3 reads CATSDGRTVGSYEQYF. CDR3 coding DNA: TGTGCCACCAGTGATGGACGGACAGTGGGCTCCTACGAGCAGTACTTC.

The chain employs TRBV29-1 and TRBJ2-2; D not resolved. The CDR3 runs 13 residues. Germline V gene data show CDR1 as SQVTM and CDR2 as ANQGSEA. Between the trimmed V and J ends, which lost 7 bases and 5 bases, there was a span of 14 bases. CDR3 DNA: TGCAGCGCCCTATCTAGGGAAACCGGGGAGCTGTTTTTT. Its protein product is CSALSRETGELFF.

V and J are TRBV29-1 and TRBJ2-3, with D tentatively TRBD1 (6 bases). V lost 8 bases, J lost 0 bases, and 9 bases lay in between. The CDR3 length is 12 residues. Germline V lookup: CDR1 SQVTM, CDR2 ANQGSEA. As DNA, the CDR3 is TGCAGCCTAGGGGGAAGCACAGATACGCAGTATTTT. It is translated as CSLGGSTDTQYF.

The chain has TRBV20-1 and TRBJ2-5; 7 nucleotides match TRBD2. J lost 4 bases, V lost 3 bases, and 2 bases had no gene match. Per the germline V gene, CDR1 is DFQATT and CDR2 is SNEGSKA (reference sequence). The CDR3 is made up of 12 amino acids. The CDR3 is CSASTSAETQYF. Here the CDR3 DNA reads TGCAGTGCTAGCACTAGCGCAGAGACCCAGTACTTC.

The chain links TRBV12-3 or TRBV12-4 to TRBJ1-5; D remains unclear. The CDR3 is 14 residues long. Trimming took off 1 base at V and 2 bases at J, with 6 bases between the two ends. The CDR3 region is CASSLVQGNQPQHF. The CDR3 DNA reads as TGTGCCAGCAGTTTAGTCCAAGGCAATCAGCCCCAGCATTTT.

V usage is TRBV15 and J usage is TRBJ2-7; 10 bases map to TRBD2. Germline V lookup: CDR1 LNHNV, CDR2 YYDKDF (reference sequence). Trimming cost V 5 bases and J 3 bases; bases outside gene matches: 7. The CDR3 runs 15 residues. The CDR3 loop is CATSALAGAVYEQYF. The CDR3 coding sequence is TGTGCCACCAGCGCTCTAGCGGGAGCTGTCTACGAGCAGTACTTC.

The chain uses TRBV9 and TRBJ2-1, with 12 bases that match TRBD2. The CDR3 consists of 17 residues. CDR1 and CDR2 from the germline V gene are SGDLS and YYNGEE. J was trimmed by 7 bases and V by 0 bases; bases with no gene match: 8. The CDR3 loop is CASSVVTGTSGRNEQFF. Here the CDR3 DNA reads TGTGCCAGCAGCGTAGTCACCGGGACTAGCGGGCGTAATGAGCAGTTCTTC.